This TCR beta chain derives from a study of early T cells in non-severe SARS-CoV-2 infection. Background on the study: From unsorted whole blood, bulk RNA was sequenced, and the chains remained unpaired. Study outcomes and limitations: Sequences matched to VDJdb favored anti-spike CD8 responses, while private and CD4 specificities were missed.

Individual cDNA molecules received unique molecular identifiers. TCRdb reprocessed the 5' RACE reads with MiXCR, giving one entry per CDR3 protein. The sample lists tens of thousands of distinct CDR3 sequences; nearly 6% were seen once. Between the trimmed V and J ends, which lost 5 bases and 5 bases, there was a span of 16 bases. CDR1 is SGHTA, CDR2 FQGNSA, per germline. The CDR3 contains 15 residues. This clonotype has a count of ten or more. Its antigen is not known. Source material: whole blood. The gene calls are TRBV7-2 and TRBJ2-1; no clear D gene. The receptor comes from an adult who was a healthcare worker with PCR-confirmed SARS-CoV-2 infection or an uninfected control (not recorded which). CDR3 residues: CASSGRFGINNEQFF. In DNA, the CDR3 is TGTGCCAGCAGCGGGCGTTTTGGGATCAACAATGAGCAGTTCTTC.